This T cell receptor beta chain was obtained from a study of cytomegalovirus exposure and HLA in healthy donors. Study outcomes and limitations: Many donors carried some public TCRs, although rarity characterized most TCR sequences. Over 150 TCR beta chains were listed as cytomegalovirus-associated. A subsequent analysis found that TCR clusters from the first cohort also tended to co-occur in the roughly 120 validation repertoires, with about 94% of cluster scores above 0.

In regard to this clone: Its antigen is currently unknown.

The assay was immunoSEQ multiplex PCR, and TCRdb's table has in-frame clones only and misses some. The repertoire holds 100,000 to 150,000 clones, with about 89% as singletons. The germline V gene has CDR1 MGHRA and CDR2 YSYEKL. The V gene lost 1 base and the J gene lost 6 bases, with 21 bases spanning the gap. The CDR3 totals 17 residues. Source material: PBMCs. The sequence derives from a woman between 18 and 29 years old in good health and CMV-seronegative. The chain combines TRBV4-1 with TRBJ2-5, with D perhaps matching TRBD1 (5 bases). This CDR3 is CASSQVGSGRATKTQYF. For the CDR3, the DNA is TGCGCCAGCAGCCAAGTTGGCTCAGGCAGGGCGACGAAGACCCAGTACTTC.